This T cell receptor (beta chain) was obtained from a study of Graves' ophthalmopathy and Graves' hyperthyroidism. Transcripts of RNA were the source for amplifying TCR beta CDR3 regions. An opening RT-PCR round employed HTBI primers and preceded a second-round multiplex PCR. TCRdb reanalysed the multiplex PCR reads using MiXCR and keeps one entry per CDR3 protein. The repertoire holds about 1.2 million distinct CDR3 sequences, roughly 35% seen once, with 8.5% to 14% in the top ten. The germline V gene has CDR1 SGHDT and CDR2 YYEEEE. Germline trimming cut 0 bases from V and 0 bases from J; bases unmatched to any gene: 3. The CDR3 loop spans 16 amino acids. The table lists this clonotype with many counts.

The specimen sequenced was peripheral blood or thyroid tissue (not recorded which). The TCR originated in an adult man with Graves' hyperthyroidism. V is TRBV5-6 and J is TRBJ1-5; 7 bases match TRBD1. The CDR3 nucleotides are TGTGCCAGCAGCTTGGCAGGGGGAGGTAGCAATCAGCCCCAGCATTTT. It yields the protein CASSLAGGGSNQPQHF.